Shown below are 29 T cell receptor beta chains from a single sample sequenced in a study of blood T cell repertoires in COVID-19. The table came from immunoSEQ multiplex PCR; TCRdb's copy has only in-frame clones and leaves some out. The table includes 200,000 to 300,000 clones, 70% to 90% detected once. Sequences were obtained from peripheral blood. Receptors were obtained from a man between 18 and 29 years old with active or convalescent COVID-19.

J is TRBJ1-4 and V is TRBV7-2; 8 nucleotides match TRBD1. The trim removed 5 bases at V and 0 bases at J, leaving 11 bases unmatched. Germline V CDR1 and CDR2: SGHTA, FQGNSA. This CDR3 is built from 18 residues. The CDR3 region is CASSPLRGQVPTNEKLFF. In DNA, the CDR3 is TGTGCCAGCAGCCCCCTGCGGGGACAGGTCCCAACTAATGAAAAACTGTTTTTT.

J is TRBJ2-3 and V is TRBV7-9; D uncertain. The V end lost 6 bases, the J end lost 3 bases, and 7 bases lay between the germline ends. The CDR3 contains 12 residues. The V gene's germline CDR1 is SEHNR and CDR2 FQNEAQ (reference sequence). Here the CDR3 reads CASSHRTDTQYF. The CDR3 bases are TGTGCCAGCAGTCATAGAACAGATACGCAGTATTTT.

The chain employs TRBV3-1 (or the pseudogene TRBV3-2) and TRBJ1-1; tentative D call: TRBD1 (5 bases). Trimming took off 2 bases at V and 4 bases at J, with 11 bases between the two ends. CDR1 is LGHDT, CDR2 YNNKEL, per germline (reference sequence). This CDR3 has 14 amino acids. CDR3 region: CASSQQGARTEAFF. Written as DNA, the CDR3 is TGTGCCAGCAGCCAACAAGGGGCGCGCACTGAAGCTTTCTTT.

The rearrangement joins TRBV7-9 to TRBJ2-1; 7 bases are shared with TRBD1. V gave up 5 bases and J gave up 12 bases; unmatched junction bases: 10. There are 13 residues in the CDR3. CDR1 is SEHNR, CDR2 FQNEAQ, per germline (reference sequence). In nucleotides, the CDR3 is TGTGCCAGCAGCCCCAAAGAAGGGGGCTGGCAGTTCTTC. Encoded protein: CASSPKEGGWQFF.

This clone was observed many times. The V gene is TRBV11-2, the J gene TRBJ2-7; tentative D call: TRBD2 (5 bases). Germline V gene data show CDR1 as SGHAT and CDR2 as FQNNGV. The CDR3 is 15 amino acids. V was trimmed by 1 base and J by 6 bases, leaving 16 bases between them. CDR3 coding DNA: TGTGCCAGCAGCTTAGCCCCTGGGAGTGGGCGCGAGCAGTACTTC. The encoded protein is CASSLAPGSGREQYF.

The chain is built from TRBV28 and TRBJ1-5; no definite D call. The germline CDR1 and CDR2 sequences are MDHEN and SYDVKM. V was pared by 5 bases and J by 1 base, with 12 bases between. The CDR3 covers 15 residues. CDR3 in DNA: TGTGCCAGCAGTCCTGCTGAGGGAAGCAATCAGCCCCAGCATTTT. Its translation is CASSPAEGSNQPQHF. Full variable domain (rest looked up from reference TRBV28 and TRBJ1-5): DVKVTQSSRYLVKRTGEKVFLECVQDMDHENMFWYRQDPGLGLRLIYFSYDVKMKEKGDIPEGYSVSREKKERFSLILESASTNQTSMYLCASSPAEGSNQPQHFGDGTRLSIL.

This sequence joins TRBV6-5 and TRBJ1-3; 7 positions match TRBD1. This CDR3 spans 15 amino acids. V lost 6 bases, J lost 2 bases, and 7 bases stayed unmatched. Germline-derived CDR1 and CDR2 are MNHEY and SVGAGI. CDR3 residues: CASSRQGTAGNTIYF. For the CDR3, the DNA is TGTGCCAGCAGCAGACAGGGAACCGCTGGAAACACCATATATTTT.

V and J are TRBV11-2 and TRBJ2-1; 9 bases align to TRBD2. The junction had 12 bases not matched to a gene; V was cut back by 0 bases and J by 6 bases. Germline lookup yields CDR1 SGHAT and CDR2 FQNNGV. The CDR3 is 18 amino acids. CDR3 nucleotide sequence: TGTGCCAGCAGCTTAGAGCCCCTCCGGCTAGCGGGGCTCAATGAGCAGTTCTTC. Its protein product is CASSLEPLRLAGLNEQFF.

This chain connects TRBV29-1 to TRBJ1-1, with TRBD1 matching 7 bases. Germline V gene sequence: CDR1 SQVTM, CDR2 ANQGSEA. The CDR3 sequence is 13 residues long. V lost 4 bases and J lost 9; bases outside the gene matches: 11. The CDR3 sequence is CSVGLSGTDKAFF. In DNA form, the CDR3 reads TGCAGCGTTGGACTTTCCGGGACAGATAAAGCTTTCTTT.

The rearrangement links TRBV24-1 to TRBJ1-2; 8 bases match TRBD1. J gave up 2 bases and V 12 bases, and 10 bases lay outside the gene matches. CDR1 KGHDR and CDR2 SFDVKD come from the germline V gene. The CDR3 totals 14 residues. CDR3 protein: CAPSRQGTNYGYTF. DNA of the CDR3: TGTGCCCCGAGCCGACAGGGGACCAACTATGGCTACACCTTC.

V is TRBV9 and J is TRBJ2-1; 8 bases match TRBD2. In germline, CDR1 is SGDLS, CDR2 YYNGEE. The CDR3 contains 14 residues. With V trimmed by 2 bases and J by 12 bases, 10 bases remained unmatched. CDR3 sequence reads: CASSVREGYPGQFF. The CDR3 DNA is TGTGCCAGCAGCGTTCGGGAGGGGTACCCTGGGCAGTTCTTC.

V usage is TRBV5-1 and J usage is TRBJ1-5, with 12 bases aligning to TRBD1. The germline gives CDR1 SGHRS, CDR2 YFSETQ. V gave up 3 bases and J gave up 7 bases; unmatched junction bases: 5. The CDR3 runs 15 residues. The CDR3 sequence is CASSSGTGGSQPQHF. DNA of the CDR3: TGCGCCAGCAGCTCCGGGACAGGGGGCTCACAGCCCCAGCATTTT. Full variable domain (missing parts from reference TRBV5-1 and TRBJ1-5): KAGVTQTPRYLIKTRGQQVTLSCSPISGHRSVSWYQQTPGQGLQFLFEYFSETQRNKGNFPGRFSGRQFSNSRSEMNVSTLELGDSALYLCASSSGTGGSQPQHFGDGTRLSIL.

The chain joins TRBV4-1 to TRBJ1-1; D not certain. Looked up from germline, CDR1 is MGHRA and CDR2 is YSYEKL. Trimming stripped 1 base from V and 5 bases from J, with 14 bases between. This CDR3 has 15 amino acids. The CDR3 sequence: CASSQVGGVITEAFF. The CDR3 region has the DNA TGCGCCAGCAGCCAAGTTGGCGGGGTGATAACTGAAGCTTTCTTT.

This chain links TRBV28 with TRBJ2-7; D might be TRBD2 (5 bases). V lost 3 bases and J lost 3, with 15 bases in between. The CDR3 is 15 amino acids. Germline assignment: CDR1 MDHEN and CDR2 SYDVKM. The CDR3 loop reads CASSFLRRRFYEQYF. DNA of the CDR3: TGTGCCAGCAGTTTCCTCAGGAGGCGTTTCTACGAGCAGTACTTC.

The chain carries TRBV2 and TRBJ1-2; D is uncertain. Germline lookup yields CDR1 SNHLY and CDR2 FYNNEI. The V and J ends lost 5 bases and 0 bases respectively, with 4 bases between them. The CDR3 has 12 amino acids. The CDR3 nucleotides read TGTGCCAGCAGTACAGCTAACTATGGCTACACCTTC. It specifies CASSTANYGYTF.

This clone was counted a single time. The CDR3 DNA reads as TGTGCCACCAGCTGGGAGGGGCAGTCCCCCGGGGAGCTGTTTTTT. This sequence encodes CATSWEGQSPGELFF. The V and J genes are TRBV24-1 and TRBJ2-2, with TRBD2 matching over 7 bases. CDR3 length: 15 amino acids. Unmatched junction bases numbered 10, after V lost 7 bases and J lost 6 bases. The germline V gene encodes CDR1 KGHDR and CDR2 SFDVKD.

CDR3 DNA: TGTGCCAGCAGTCCCCCCCCACTAGCGATCTCCCCAGATACGCAGTATTTT. Translated, it gives CASSPPPLAISPDTQYF. The chain couples TRBV28 to TRBJ2-3, with 7 bases fitting TRBD2. Germline V gives CDR1 MDHEN, CDR2 SYDVKM. This CDR3 is 17 amino acids long. The trim removed 5 bases at V and 4 bases at J, leaving 15 bases unmatched.

The table lists this clone with a count of one. J is TRBJ2-3 and V is TRBV5-1, with D maybe TRBD1 (6 bases). Germline V lookup: CDR1 SGHRS, CDR2 YFSETQ. CDR3 length: 15 amino acids. V was clipped by 1 base and J by 5 bases, with 14 bases between them. As DNA, the CDR3 is TGCGCCAGCAGCTTGAGGGGGACGGTGGGAGATACGCAGTATTTT. It codes for CASSLRGTVGDTQYF. The full variable domain, rest sourced from reference TRBV5-1 and TRBJ2-3, is KAGVTQTPRYLIKTRGQQVTLSCSPISGHRSVSWYQQTPGQGLQFLFEYFSETQRNKGNFPGRFSGRQFSNSRSEMNVSTLELGDSALYLCASSLRGTVGDTQYFGPGTRLTVL.

The chain couples TRBV7-9 to TRBJ1-3, with TRBD1 matching 7 bases. This CDR3 has 17 residues. The germline V gene encodes CDR1 SEHNR and CDR2 FQNEAQ (reference sequence). V lost 1 base and J lost 0; bases outside the gene matches: 6. The CDR3, as DNA: TGTGCCAGCAGCTTAGAAGAACAGGGGAGCTCTGGAAACACCATATATTTT. This translates into CASSLEEQGSSGNTIYF.

The table lists this clone with a count of one. This chain joins TRBV19 and TRBJ1-5; D is undetermined. The CDR3 sequence is 13 residues long. Trimming left V 5 bases short and J 5 bases short, with 10 bases between. Germline V gene sequence: CDR1 LNHDA, CDR2 SQIVND (reference sequence). The CDR3 DNA follows: TGTGCCAGTAGTCCTTACAGCTATCAGCCCCAGCATTTT. It is translated as CASSPYSYQPQHF.

This clone occurred once. This chain links TRBV11-2 with TRBJ1-2, with D possibly being TRBD1 (6 bases). The germline gives CDR1 SGHAT, CDR2 FQNNGV. Trimming took off 0 bases at V and 8 bases at J, with 13 bases between the two ends. CDR3 size: 14 residues. The CDR3 bases are TGTGCCAGCAGCTTAGATCAAAGAGGGGGAGGCTACACCTTC. It specifies CASSLDQRGGGYTF.

This clone was seen once. Germline is not matched at one junction end, which may reflect a read error. This CDR3 is CVWSVLPGNGELFF. The CDR3 DNA reads as TGTGTCTGGAGTGTGCTGCCAGGGAACGGGGAGCTGTTTTTT. The chain joins TRBV30 to TRBJ2-2, with D possibly TRBD1 on 5 matching bases. Germline values: CDR1 GTSNPN, CDR2 SVGIG (reference sequence). The CDR3 is 14 amino acids.

The genes are TRBV7-9 and TRBJ1-2; 7 bases agree with TRBD1. The CDR3 consists of 15 residues. CDR1 is SEHNR, CDR2 FQNEAQ, per germline (reference sequence). The ends lost 2 bases at V and 4 bases at J; junction bases unmatched: 7. Here the CDR3 reads CASSLPGEGAYGYTF. The CDR3 region has the DNA TGTGCCAGCAGCTTACCAGGAGAGGGGGCCTATGGCTACACCTTC.

Written as DNA, the CDR3 is TGTGCCAGCAGCCAAAAGCTACTAGCCAAAAACATTCAGTACTTC. Protein: CASSQKLLAKNIQYF. The chain combines TRBV3-1 (or the pseudogene TRBV3-2) with TRBJ2-4; D uncertain. CDR1 is LGHDT and CDR2 is YNNKEL in the germline V gene (reference sequence). This CDR3 is 15 amino acids long. The ends were cut back, 2 bases at V and 0 bases at J, with 8 bases in the middle.

Only one count was recorded for this clone. V gene TRBV5-4 combines with J gene TRBJ2-2, with D maybe TRBD2 (5 bases). The germline V gene has CDR1 SGHNT and CDR2 YYREEE (reference sequence). CDR3 size: 16 residues. V dropped 0 bases and J dropped 2 bases, with 11 bases sitting between them. The CDR3 nucleotides read TGTGCCAGCAGCTTGGGCGGGTCCTTCAACACCGGGGAGCTGTTTTTT. This encodes CASSLGGSFNTGELFF. The whole variable domain, remainder taken from reference TRBV5-4 and TRBJ2-2, is ETGVTQSPTHLIKTRGQQVTLRCSSQSGHNTVSWYQQALGQGPQFIFQYYREEENGRGNFPPRFSGLQFPNYSSELNVNALELDDSALYLCASSLGGSFNTGELFFGEGSRLTVL.

This chain links TRBV2 with TRBJ2-7, with unresolved D. The V and J ends lost 1 base and 3 bases respectively, with 10 bases between them. Germline loops: CDR1 SNHLY, CDR2 FYNNEI. This CDR3 contains 14 residues. The CDR3 DNA follows: TGTGCCAGCAGTGAAGGGCTCGAATACTACGAGCAGTACTTC. Its translation: CASSEGLEYYEQYF.

The V call is TRBV7-9, the J call TRBJ1-2; 8 bases are a match to TRBD1. With 4 bases clipped from V and 4 bases from J, the junction kept 8 bases outside the gene matches. CDR1 is SEHNR, CDR2 FQNEAQ, per germline (reference sequence). CDR3 size: 15 residues. For the CDR3, the DNA is TGTGCCAGCAGCTCAAACAAGGGACAGGTCTATGGCTACACCTTC. The encoded protein is CASSSNKGQVYGYTF.

This clone was found once. The chain employs TRBV7-9 and TRBJ2-7; TRBD2 is a possible D gene (6 bases). The CDR3 spans 14 residues. The germline gives CDR1 SEHNR, CDR2 FQNEAQ (reference sequence). V dropped 5 bases and J dropped 3 bases, with 14 bases sitting between them. DNA of the CDR3: TGTGCCAGCAGCCCACGGGAGATCAGCTACGAGCAGTACTTC. This translates into CASSPREISYEQYF. Based on the CDR3 plus reference TRBV7-9 and TRBJ2-7, the full variable domain is DTGVSQNPRHKITKRGQNVTFRCDPISEHNRLYWYRQTLGQGPEFLTYFQNEAQLEKSRLLSDRFSAERPKGSFSTLEIQRTEQGDSAMYLCASSPREISYEQYFGPGTRLTVT.

This clone has just one count. The rearrangement joins TRBV7-9 to TRBJ2-3, with D unresolved. Germline assignment: CDR1 SEHNR and CDR2 FQNEAQ (reference sequence). V was clipped by 5 bases and J by 1 base, with 19 bases between them. This CDR3 is built from 17 residues. The CDR3 DNA is TGTGCCAGCAGCCCCCTCGAGGTCTTGGATCGCACAGATACGCAGTATTTT. This sequence encodes CASSPLEVLDRTDTQYF.